The clone carrying this TCR beta chain came up a few times. Its antigen is not identified. The data are from a study of fetal regulatory T cell absence and autoimmunity. The study, taken as a whole, reports: Cord blood and pancreas showed broadly similar TRB gene family usage.

Germline V gives CDR1 MNHEY, CDR2 SVGAGI. This CDR3 has 15 residues. The V gene end was trimmed by 0 bases and the J gene end by 3 bases; junction bases not matched to a gene: 5. The protocol was immunoSEQ multiplex PCR, while the TCRdb copy is restricted to in-frame clones and leaves out a portion. Among about 95,000 clones listed, roughly 78% were seen once. The clonotype was recovered from a male donor with IPEX syndrome. Sequenced material: pancreas tissue. The V call is TRBV6-5, the J call TRBJ2-7; 7 nucleotides align to TRBD2. The CDR3 bases are TGTGCCAGCAGTTACTCGGCTAGCGGTCGCTACGAGCAGTACTTC. The encoded protein is CASSYSASGRYEQYF.